These T cell receptor beta chains were read from a single sample in a study of T cell changes during pregnancy in multiple sclerosis. Sequencing used immunoSEQ multiplex PCR; TCRdb keeps in-frame clones, though not all of them. The sample has 47,000 or so clones; over 85% are singletons. Source: peripheral blood, taken in the first trimester of pregnancy. The receptors derive from a female donor with multiple sclerosis, enrolled in a pregnancy study. Each CDR3 is given with its conserved first and last residue. A D gene is named only where the DNA matches it firmly.

V gene,D gene,CDR3 protein
TRBV7-2,TRBD1,CASSLGGTGGVEAFF
TRBV5-6,NA,CASSLWQGTKAFF
TRBV5-1,NA,CASSFGRGDTGELFF
TRBV5-1,TRBD2,CAGSDLTSGGETQYF
TRBV28,NA,CASSLGGVLGNQPQHF
TRBV27,NA,CASSPGVRSLEQYF
TRBV5-1,TRBD1,CASSLADRDNSPLHF
TRBV10-2,NA,CASSEGPPWGGRYTGELFF
TRBV4-2,TRBD2,CASSLRGGTSGIRQFF
TRBV19,NA,CASSSPWPNQPQHF
TRBV6-4,TRBD1,CASSFRQGGFNEQFF
TRBV6-6,NA,CASSWDMNTEAFF
TRBV2,TRBD2,CASRVAGGLGTQYF
TRBV19,NA,CASSMEGGGVTEAFF
TRBV5-1,NA,CASSLTTGGRGNTEAFF
TRBV11-2,TRBD2,CASSLRRTSAHINEQFF
TRBV5-6,NA,CASSSPGGLVGYTF
TRBV5-6,NA,CASQGRGGYGYTF
TRBV12-5,NA,CASGLFRGKVFGYTF
TRBV6-6,NA,CASSYGRGDTQYF
TRBV7-2,NA,CASTPSSTDTQYF
TRBV9,TRBD1,CASSGGQGEGTDTQYF
TRBV5-1,NA,CASSLVSGAYEQYF
TRBV19,NA,CASSLDQGLANQPQHF
TRBV9,NA,CASSSDPSSYEQYF
TRBV11-2,TRBD1,CASSPGQGRSYEQYF
TRBV6-4,TRBD1,CASSDAGTGPIGNTF
TRBV20-1,TRBD2,CSALAGYEQYF
TRBV29-1,NA,CSVEAELNTEAFF
TRBV2,NA,CASSESGGSGANVLTF
TRBV7-2,NA,CASSFYTYEQYF
TRBV19,NA,CASSIDLTGYSNQPQHF
TRBV7-8,NA,CASSLPAGALQTSNGYTF
TRBV7-6,NA,CASSGGPQWPQHF
TRBV7-2,NA,CASSSQAGNTIYF
TRBV6-1,TRBD1,CASTPQTGGYGYTF
TRBV5-1,NA,CASRPLGGYSYNEQFF
TRBV5-1,TRBD2,CASSLVPPSGYNEQFF
TRBV7-2,NA,CASSLVNMGANYGYTF
TRBV7-2,TRBD1,CASSLSLDRAEAFF
TRBV15,TRBD2,CATSSGGDGYEQYF
TRBV7-2,NA,CASSPLRTILNTEAFF
TRBV5-8,TRBD1,CASSSLRTGAGDTQYF
TRBV7-2,NA,CASSLARRYGEEKLFF
TRBV18,TRBD2,CASSPPISGGERWYEQYF
TRBV27,NA,CASRVMGGSTGELFF
TRBV4-1,NA,CASSQPPRGRTNYGYTF
TRBV4-2,TRBD2,CASSQRGLAGGKFYF
TRBV30,TRBD2,CAWKGGGVAANVLTF
TRBV10-3,NA,CATLGVLGADTQYF
TRBV7-3,NA,CASSPGQRDGYTF
TRBV9,NA,CASSVGSRGYNEQFF
TRBV6-1,NA,CASSPLGRNSPLHF
TRBV28,NA,CASSYNWAGEQYF
TRBV5-1,TRBD1,CASSLEGQAYEQYF
TRBV15,NA,CATSRVLLRNTEAFF